A single sample gave rise to the 21 T cell receptor beta chains below, sequenced in a study of T cell repertoires in cytomegalovirus infection. TCRdb reprocessed the reads via MiXCR and lists one record per CDR3 protein. The sample comprises about 440,000 distinct CDR3 sequences, approximately 32% of which are singletons, and roughly 13% rests with the top ten. Material for sequencing was PBMCs. These receptor sequences come from a human donor in good health (CMV status not recorded). Some clones in this sample may be carry-over from other donors' samples.

The chain is built from TRBV7-2 and TRBJ1-1, with 7 bases aligning to TRBD1. The CDR3 extends over 14 amino acids. Germline V gene sequence: CDR1 SGHTA, CDR2 FQGNSA. V dropped 2 bases and J dropped 5; count of bases not matched to a gene: 5. In DNA form, the CDR3 reads TGTGCCAGCAGCTTACAGGGGGAGGATACTGAAGCTTTCTTT. Its translation: CASSLQGEDTEAFF.

The table lists this clonotype with a count of one. The chain is built from TRBV5-1 and TRBJ2-2; possibly TRBD1 for D (5 bases). The CDR3 spans 17 residues. Germline V gene sequence: CDR1 SGHRS, CDR2 YFSETQ. With 0 bases removed from V and 5 bases from J, the gap between germline ends came to 17 bases. The CDR3 sequence is CASSLARALKGTGELFF. As DNA, the CDR3 is TGCGCCAGCAGCTTGGCCCGGGCCCTGAAGGGGACCGGGGAGCTGTTTTTT.

The chain carries TRBV28 and TRBJ1-5, with no clear D. V lost 3 bases and J 7 bases, leaving 4 bases between the germline ends. The germline gives CDR1 MDHEN, CDR2 SYDVKM. This CDR3 spans 11 amino acids. The CDR3 region has the DNA TGTGCCAGCAGTTTTTCCCAGCCCCAGCATTTT. This gives the protein CASSFSQPQHF.

V and J are TRBV29-1 and TRBJ2-2; D may be TRBD1 (6 bases). Trimming took off 2 bases at V and 4 bases at J, with 11 bases between the two ends. This CDR3 contains 14 residues. Germline V gene sequence: CDR1 SQVTM, CDR2 ANQGSEA. CDR3 in DNA: TGCAGCGTTGAAAGGGGGTTGGGCACCGGGGAGCTGTTTTTT. Translated, it gives CSVERGLGTGELFF.

This clonotype occurred a few times. This chain uses TRBV6-5 with TRBJ1-1, with a tentative D call TRBD1 (6 bases). Germline V gene sequence: CDR1 MNHEY, CDR2 SVGAGI. V was shortened by 1 base and J by 4 bases, with 19 bases between the two germline ends. The CDR3 is 17 amino acids. The CDR3 here is CASSYYRGRLISTEAFF. Here the CDR3 DNA reads TGTGCCAGCAGTTACTACCGGGGGCGATTAATTAGCACTGAAGCTTTCTTT.

The rearrangement uses TRBV6-1 and TRBJ2-5; maybe TRBD1 (6 bases). V was cut by 6 bases and J by 2 bases, with 10 bases left in between. The CDR3 is made up of 13 amino acids. CDR1 is MNHNS, CDR2 SASEGT, per germline. The CDR3 nucleotides are TGTGCCAGCAGGGAACAGGGTCAAGAGACCCAGTACTTC. As protein: CASREQGQETQYF.

CDR3 sequence: CASSSVRWGRNSPLHF. The CDR3 region has the DNA TGTGCCAGCAGCTCCGTGAGGTGGGGAAGGAATTCACCCCTCCACTTT. The V and J genes are TRBV11-2 and TRBJ1-6; no clear D. Between the trimmed V and J ends, which lost 4 bases and 7 bases, there was a span of 17 bases. The CDR3 loop spans 16 amino acids. The germline gives CDR1 SGHAT, CDR2 FQNNGV. The variable domain in full, completed from reference TRBV11-2 and TRBJ1-6, reads EAGVAQSPRYKIIEKRQSVAFWCNPISGHATLYWYQQILGQGPKLLIQFQNNGVVDDSQLPKDRFSAERLKGVDSTLKIQPAKLEDSAVYLCASSSVRWGRNSPLHFGNGTRLTVT.

This clonotype appeared a few times. The chain employs TRBV6-5 and TRBJ1-6; D not resolved. Trimming cost V 0 bases and J 0 bases, with 12 bases left between them. Germline CDR1 is MNHEY and CDR2 is SVGAGI. The CDR3 extends over 18 amino acids. CDR3 coding DNA: TGTGCCAGCAGTTACTCGACTGAGACCAGCTCCTATAATTCACCCCTCCACTTT. Its protein product is CASSYSTETSSYNSPLHF.

This clonotype showed up just a few times. V and J are TRBV23-1 and TRBJ2-5; 11 positions match TRBD1. TRBV23-1 has ORF status, its function being uncertain. The CDR3 totals 17 residues. J lost 5 bases, V lost 3 bases, and 11 bases had no gene match. In DNA, the CDR3 is TGCGCCAGCAGTCATCCCCGGGACAGGGGGACTTTGGAGACCCAGTACTTC. This encodes CASSHPRDRGTLETQYF.

The chain has TRBV4-3 and TRBJ1-2; 9 bases map to TRBD1. The V gene's germline CDR1 is LGHNA and CDR2 YSLEER. V lost 2 bases to trimming and J lost 3 bases; unmatched junction nucleotides: 4. The CDR3 is 15 amino acids. CDR3 in DNA: TGCGCCAGCAGCCAATTTACAGGGGGCGACTATGGCTACACCTTC. Translating gives CASSQFTGGDYGYTF.

As regards this clonotype: The conserved phenylalanine or tryptophan normally closing the CDR3 is absent here, so this likely arose from a read error. This chain connects TRBV6-1 to TRBJ1-5, with 7 positions matching TRBD1. The CDR3 is 15 residues long. With 6 bases clipped from V and 3 bases from J, the junction kept 8 bases outside the gene matches. Germline CDR1 and CDR2: MNHNS and SASEGT. DNA for the CDR3: TGTGCCAGCAGGACCCGGGACAGCCTCAATCAGCCCCAGCATTGT. It encodes CASRTRDSLNQPQHC.

This chain joins TRBV7-4 and TRBJ2-3; 10 nucleotides align to TRBD2. The CDR3 extends over 17 amino acids. With V trimmed by 5 bases and J by 8 bases, 16 bases remained unmatched. Germline V gene lookup returns CDR1 SGHVT and CDR2 SQSDAQ. The CDR3 loop reads CASSLDGGSGGIGTQYF. The CDR3 nucleotides read TGTGCCAGCAGCCTAGATGGTGGTAGCGGGGGGATTGGTACGCAGTATTTT.

This clonotype was counted a few times. The chain uses TRBV24-1 and TRBJ1-2; 7 positions match TRBD1. J gave up 4 bases and V 3 bases, and 4 bases lay outside the gene matches. Per germline, CDR1 KGHDR and CDR2 SFDVKD. This CDR3 comprises 14 residues. The CDR3 nucleotides read TGTGCCACCAGTGATCGGGACAGCTTCTATGGCTACACCTTC. Translating gives CATSDRDSFYGYTF.

The genes are TRBV25-1 and TRBJ2-2; D possibly corresponds to TRBD2 (5 bases). CDR3 size: 15 residues. From germline, CDR1 is MGHDK and CDR2 SYGVNS. With 2 bases removed from V and 5 bases from J, the gap between germline ends came to 12 bases. The CDR3, as DNA: TGTGCCAGCAGTGAACCGGGAAGTGGGACCGGGGAGCTGTTTTTT. Translating it yields CASSEPGSGTGELFF.

The V gene is TRBV7-6, the J gene TRBJ2-5; D ambiguous. Germline values: CDR1 SGHVS, CDR2 FNYEAQ. V gave up 5 bases and J gave up 9 bases, with 16 bases separating them. The CDR3 is 13 residues long. The CDR3 sequence: CASSRPGRLPQYF. The CDR3 DNA reads as TGTGCCAGCAGCCGACCTGGTAGATTACCCCAGTACTTC.

This clonotype was seen a few times. The V gene is TRBV10-3, the J gene TRBJ1-1, with a weak D call TRBD1 (5 bases). Germline V gene lookup returns CDR1 ENHRY and CDR2 SYGVKD. CDR3 length: 13 residues. V was shortened by 3 bases and J by 5 bases, with 10 bases between the two germline ends. Here the CDR3 reads CAISDGGVTEAFF. CDR3 bases: TGTGCCATCAGTGACGGAGGGGTTACTGAAGCTTTCTTT.

This clonotype was detected only a few times. This chain links TRBV5-6 with TRBJ1-6; TRBD1 matches 8 bases. The CDR3 consists of 14 residues. The V gene end was trimmed by 4 bases and the J gene end by 6 bases; junction bases not matched to a gene: 3. Germline V gene sequence: CDR1 SGHDT, CDR2 YYEEEE. CDR3 DNA: TGTGCCAGCAGCCGGGACAGGCCTAATTCACCCCTCCACTTT. The encoded protein is CASSRDRPNSPLHF.

The chain has TRBV6-1 and TRBJ2-2; D call uncertain. The germline gives CDR1 MNHNS, CDR2 SASEGT. The CDR3 length is 14 residues. V was trimmed by 8 bases and J by 8 bases, leaving 18 bases between them. The CDR3 is CASYLGPNRGELFF. CDR3 in DNA: TGTGCCAGCTATTTAGGGCCGAATCGGGGGGAGCTGTTTTTT.

The chain carries TRBV7-2 and TRBJ2-7, with D perhaps TRBD1 or TRBD2 (6 bases each). From germline, CDR1 is SGHTA and CDR2 FQGNSA. The CDR3 extends over 19 amino acids. V was clipped by 3 bases and J by 3 bases, with 27 bases between them. The CDR3, as DNA: TGTGCCAGCAGCTTCCCCCGGGGTAGAGGGGGGCCCAAATTCTACGAGCAGTACTTC. Amino acids: CASSFPRGRGGPKFYEQYF.

The chain carries TRBV25-1 and TRBJ2-3; tentatively, D is TRBD2 (5 bases). This CDR3 region has 15 residues. With 4 bases removed from V and 2 bases from J, the gap between germline ends came to 13 bases. Germline V lookup: CDR1 MGHDK, CDR2 SYGVNS. In DNA form, the CDR3 reads TGTGCCAGCAGTGGGTCAACTAGTGTCACAGATACGCAGTATTTT. The encoded protein is CASSGSTSVTDTQYF.

With regard to this clonotype: With a much larger clone just one base away, this may be a read error. The chain has TRBV15 and TRBJ2-1; 9 bases match TRBD2. The CDR3 contains 17 residues. Losses at the gene ends were 7 bases for V and 4 bases for J; bases not matched to a gene: 14. Germline V gene sequence: CDR1 LNHNV, CDR2 YYDKDF (reference sequence). The CDR3 DNA reads as TGTGCCACCATCCAGTTAGCGGGGGCCATGGTTTACAATGAGCAGTTCTTC. Translation gives CATIQLAGAMVYNEQFF. Full variable domain (missing parts from reference TRBV15 and TRBJ2-1): DAMVIQNPRYQVTQFGKPVTLSCSQTLNHNVMYWYQQKSSQAPKLLFHYYDKDFNNEADTPDNFQSRRPNTSFCFLDIRSPGLGDTAMYLCATIQLAGAMVYNEQFFGPGTRLTVL.